The 8 T cell receptor beta chains below come from one sample, sequenced in a study of OX40 agonist ivuxolimab in advanced cancers. The receptor library was made with the immunoSEQ multiplex PCR assay. Entries here come from immuneACCESS through TCRdb and include only in-frame sequences with V and J called. Some clones fail to appear in such tables; in the studies checked, an unresolved V gene covers under half of the shortfall, and the cause of the remainder is unknown. For this sample the table gives about 46,000 clones, of which roughly 90% were detected only once. The ten most abundant clones make up approximately 10% of the sample. The material was CD4+ or CD8+ T cells sorted from blood, obtained in a trial of the OX40 agonist ivuxolimab. The receptors derive from an adult with an advanced solid tumor such as melanoma, head and neck, liver or kidney cancer.

A single count supports this clone. The chain has TRBV5-6 and TRBJ2-7; the match to TRBD1 covers 7 bases. The CDR3 length is 13 residues. Germline V gives CDR1 SGHDT, CDR2 YYEEEE. The V gene end was trimmed by 0 bases and the J gene end by 5 bases; junction bases not matched to a gene: 2. The CDR3 spells CASSLGQGNEQYF. The CDR3 DNA sequence: TGTGCCAGCAGCTTGGGACAGGGCAACGAGCAGTACTTC.

The chain is built from TRBV4-1 and TRBJ2-2, with D possibly called TRBD1 or TRBD2 (5 bases each). This CDR3 is built from 14 residues. V dropped 6 bases and J dropped 6 bases, with 14 bases sitting between them. Germline V gene data show CDR1 as MGHRA and CDR2 as YSYEKL. The CDR3 DNA follows: TGCGCCAGCAGACCGGGACCGCTGGCCGGGGAGCTGTTTTTT. This encodes CASRPGPLAGELFF.

The chain is built from TRBV14 and TRBJ2-7; D is unresolved. V was clipped by 1 base and J by 2 bases, with 0 bases between them. Germline V gene sequence: CDR1 SGHDN, CDR2 FVKESK. The CDR3 is 11 amino acids. CDR3: CASSQAYEQYF. CDR3 coding DNA: TGTGCCAGCAGCCAAGCCTACGAGCAGTACTTC.

The chain employs TRBV9 and TRBJ1-3; D gene unclear. Between the trimmed V and J ends, which lost 0 bases and 4 bases, there was a span of 5 bases. There are 13 residues in the CDR3. From germline, CDR1 is SGDLS and CDR2 YYNGEE. The DNA for the CDR3 is TGTGCCAGCAGCGTAGGAGAGGGAAACACCATATATTTT. Residues: CASSVGEGNTIYF.

The V call is TRBV5-1, the J call TRBJ1-4, with D possibly matching TRBD1 (5 bases). This CDR3 is built from 15 residues. Trimming cost V 4 bases and J 6 bases, with 16 bases left between them. Germline V gene sequence: CDR1 SGHRS, CDR2 YFSETQ. The chain's CDR3 is CASSLGDRGDEKLFF. The CDR3 DNA follows: TGCGCCAGCAGCCTGGGGGACCGGGGGGATGAAAAACTGTTTTTT. The full variable domain, in which reference TRBV5-1 and TRBJ1-4 provide the parts outside the CDR3, is KAGVTQTPRYLIKTRGQQVTLSCSPISGHRSVSWYQQTPGQGLQFLFEYFSETQRNKGNFPGRFSGRQFSNSRSEMNVSTLELGDSALYLCASSLGDRGDEKLFFGSGTQLSVL.

The V call is TRBV4-2, the J call TRBJ2-7, with 10 bases that match TRBD2. CDR1 and CDR2 from the germline V gene are LGHNA and YNFKEQ. J gave up 6 bases and V 1 base, and 6 bases lay outside the gene matches. The CDR3 is made up of 15 amino acids. In DNA form, the CDR3 reads TGTGCCAGCAGCCAAGGGGCTAGCGGGAGTGGCGAGCAGTACTTC. Its translation is CASSQGASGSGEQYF.

This sequence joins TRBV7-2 and TRBJ2-7; D may match TRBD1 or TRBD2 (5 bases each). The CDR3 sequence is 13 residues long. V was trimmed by 7 bases and J by 3 bases, leaving 13 bases between them. Germline lookup yields CDR1 SGHTA and CDR2 FQGNSA. In nucleotides, the CDR3 is TGTGCCAGCACACGGGACGCCGGCTACGAGCAGTACTTC. It specifies CASTRDAGYEQYF.

V and J are TRBV2 and TRBJ1-2; TRBD1 agrees at 8 bases. This CDR3 contains 16 residues. CDR1 and CDR2 (germline): SNHLY, FYNNEI. After removal of 2 bases from V and 5 bases from J, the junction contained 10 bases not matched to a gene. This chain's CDR3 is CASSESGQVLFYGYTF. The CDR3, as DNA: TGTGCCAGCAGTGAATCGGGACAGGTTTTATTTTATGGCTACACCTTC.